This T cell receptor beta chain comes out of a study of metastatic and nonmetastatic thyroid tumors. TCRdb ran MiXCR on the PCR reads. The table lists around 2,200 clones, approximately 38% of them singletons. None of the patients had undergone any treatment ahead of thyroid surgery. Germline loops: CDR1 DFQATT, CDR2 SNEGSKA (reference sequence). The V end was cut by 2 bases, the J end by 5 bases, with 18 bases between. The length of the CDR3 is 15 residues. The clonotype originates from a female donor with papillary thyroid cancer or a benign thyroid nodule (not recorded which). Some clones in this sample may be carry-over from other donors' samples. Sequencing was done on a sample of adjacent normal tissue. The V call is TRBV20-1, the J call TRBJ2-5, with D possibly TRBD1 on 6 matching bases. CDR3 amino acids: CSARRGTGMAETQYF. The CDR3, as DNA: TGCAGTGCTAGAAGAGGTACAGGGATGGCGGAGACCCAGTACTTC.